This entry features one TCR beta chain sequence. Its antigen is unidentified. The germline CDR1 and CDR2 sequences are SGDLS and YYNGEE. The CDR3 is made up of 13 amino acids. Between the trimmed V and J ends, which lost 4 bases and 3 bases, there was a span of 11 bases. The method was immunoSEQ multiplex PCR; TCRdb's version includes in-frame clones alone and lacks a portion of them. This table holds about 25,000 clones, roughly 85% found once. This sample was included in a study of OX40 agonist ivuxolimab in advanced cancers. The wider study: Ivuxolimab, an agonist antibody against OX40 (CD134), was given to patients. The group had a mean age of around 64 years, ranged from 23 to 79, and was just under 85% male.

Study-wide results and caveats: Nonresponders, in some cases, also had low normalized T-cell clonal expansion. Dosing at 0.1 to 3.0 mg/kg was accompanied by clonal expansion of CD4+ and CD8+ blood T cells by week 6.

The sample consisted of CD4+ or CD8+ T cells sorted from blood, taken in a trial of the OX40 agonist ivuxolimab. This sequence originates from an adult with an advanced solid tumor such as melanoma, head and neck, liver or kidney cancer. The V call is TRBV9, the J call TRBJ2-7; D might be TRBD1 or TRBD2, each matching 5 bases. This CDR3 is CASSPSGRYEQYF. CDR3 nucleotides: TGTGCCAGCAGCCCCTCGGGACGCTACGAGCAGTACTTC.